These T cell receptor beta chains were read from a single sample in a study of blood T cell repertoires in COVID-19. Clones were sequenced by immunoSEQ multiplex PCR, and TCRdb holds only the in-frame ones, with some missing. This table holds under 300,000 clones, roughly 88% found once. The source material was peripheral blood. All receptors come from a woman in her 30s with acute or convalescent COVID-19. The CDR3 runs from the conserved cysteine through the conserved F or W. The order of the fields is CDR3 length, D gene, clone size, V gene, J gene, CDR3 DNA, CDR3 protein. D genes are given only for firm matches. The size field is filled for only some rows; it gives once, few, many or a size class.

13	TRBD2	-	TRBV19	TRBJ2-5	TGTGCCAGTGGGACTAGCGGGAAAGAGACCCAGTACTTC	CASGTSGKETQYF
14	-	once	TRBV4-2	TRBJ2-5	TGTGCCAGCAGCCAAGAGGTCCAACGGGAGACCCAGTACTTC	CASSQEVQRETQYF
16	-	-	TRBV27	TRBJ2-5	TGTGCCAGCAGCCCTTTAGACGACAGATTGGGAGAGACCCAGTACTTC	CASSPLDDRLGETQYF
16	TRBD1	-	TRBV19	TRBJ1-5	TGTGCCAGTAGTAGCCGGGACAGGGTAACAGGACAGCCCCAGCATTTT	CASSSRDRVTGQPQHF
20	TRBD1	-	TRBV5-4	TRBJ2-7	TGTGCCAGCAGTCAAGGGGTAGTGGGACAGGGCCCCGCGCGGGACTACGAGCAGTACTTC	CASSQGVVGQGPARDYEQYF
13	TRBD1	-	TRBV27	TRBJ1-1	TGTGCCAGCCGAGACAGGGGTGGCACTGAAGCTTTCTTT	CASRDRGGTEAFF
15	-	few	TRBV5-5	TRBJ1-6	TGTGCCAGCAGCTTGACAGGAACCAATAATTCACCCCTCCACTTT	CASSLTGTNNSPLHF
18	-	-	TRBV7-8	TRBJ1-1	TGTGCCAGCAGCTTAGTTGTGATGGGGCGGATTGGGAACACTGAAGCTTTCTTT	CASSLVVMGRIGNTEAFF
18	-	-	TRBV4-3	TRBJ2-1	TGCGCCAGCAGCCAATTTAGGCCCGGACTTGGAGAAAACAATGAGCAGTTCTTC	CASSQFRPGLGENNEQFF
13	-	-	TRBV6-5	TRBJ2-1	TGTGCCAGCAGTCGCCGCGAAAACAATGAGCAGTTCTTC	CASSRRENNEQFF
17	-	-	TRBV11-2	TRBJ2-7	TGTGCCAGCAGGCTAGGACAGGGAGGGACCTATTCCTACGAGCAGTACTTC	CASRLGQGGTYSYEQYF
13	-	-	TRBV29-1	TRBJ1-6	TGCAGCGTTGCCACAGGGCTTAATTCACCCCTCCACTTT	CSVATGLNSPLHF
13	-	-	TRBV7-8	TRBJ1-3	TGTGCCAGCAGCTTAGCGGAGGGAAACACCATATATTTT	CASSLAEGNTIYF
19	TRBD1	-	TRBV13	TRBJ1-3	TGTGCCAGCAGCCCATCAATAGCCGGGACAGTTAGCTCTGGAAACACCATATATTTT	CASSPSIAGTVSSGNTIYF
19	TRBD2	-	TRBV3-1/TRBV3-2	TRBJ2-5	TGTGCCAGCAGCCTCCCTCAGTCGCGGGAGGGCCTTTATTTGGAGACCCAGTACTTC	CASSLPQSREGLYLETQYF
14	-	-	TRBV12-5	TRBJ2-1	TGTGCTAGTGGTTTGCCGGGACTCCCTAAGGAGCAGTTCTTC	CASGLPGLPKEQFF
14	-	-	TRBV7-3	TRBJ2-5	TGTGCCAGCAGCTTAGGCGTTGCCGGGGAGACCCAGTACTTC	CASSLGVAGETQYF
15	TRBD2	-	TRBV28	TRBJ2-1	TGTGCCAGCAGTCTGGGACTAGCGGGAGGAAATGAGCAGTTCTTC	CASSLGLAGGNEQFF
13	TRBD2	-	TRBV7-2	TRBJ2-1	TGTGCCAGCAGCTTGGCGGGGGGGAATGAGCAGTTCTTC	CASSLAGGNEQFF
15	-	-	TRBV5-4	TRBJ1-2	TGTGCCAGCAGCTTGAAGGGGCCGAGTTTCTATGGCTACACCTTC	CASSLKGPSFYGYTF
14	-	-	TRBV9	TRBJ2-3	TGTGCCAGCAGCGTAGAGCGGAGCACAGATACGCAGTATTTT	CASSVERSTDTQYF
16	TRBD2	once	TRBV29-1	TRBJ2-3	TGCAGCGTTGAATTCTTGGCGGGAGGACCCACAGATACGCAGTATTTT	CSVEFLAGGPTDTQYF
15	-	-	TRBV28	TRBJ1-2	TGTGCCAGCAGTTTAGTTGGCTCGCGGGTATTGGGCTACACCTTC	CASSLVGSRVLGYTF
12	-	-	TRBV12-5	TRBJ1-4	TGTGCTAGTGGCCCCCGGAATGAAAAACTGTTTTTT	CASGPRNEKLFF
16	-	-	TRBV7-2	TRBJ2-7	TGTGCCAGCAGCTGGGCCGTGGGAGGACCTCCCTACGAGCAGTACTTC	CASSWAVGGPPYEQYF
15	TRBD1	few	TRBV9	TRBJ1-3	TGTGCCAGCAGTCCCCGGACAGGGTCCGGAAACACCATATATTTT	CASSPRTGSGNTIYF
12	-	few	TRBV5-1	TRBJ2-7	TGCGCCAGCAGCCGGGCCGCGGGCGAGCAGTACTTC	CASSRAAGEQYF
15	-	-	TRBV7-2	TRBJ2-1	TGTGCCAGCAGCTTAGGAGGACTACCTTGGGATGAGCAGTTCTTC	CASSLGGLPWDEQFF
15	TRBD1	-	TRBV10-3	TRBJ2-7	TGTGCCATCAGAAAAACCGGGACAGGGGACTACGAGCAGTACTTC	CAIRKTGTGDYEQYF
13	-	-	TRBV12-3/TRBV12-4	TRBJ2-3	TGTGCCAGCAGCCGAACTAGCACAGATACGCAGTATTTT	CASSRTSTDTQYF
14	TRBD1	-	TRBV7-3	TRBJ1-1	TGTGCCAGCAGCCCAACAGGGGGACTCACTGAAGCTTTCTTT	CASSPTGGLTEAFF
13	-	-	TRBV29-1	TRBJ2-7	TGCAGCGTTGATACGGGTTGGGGCTCTCAGCAGTACTTC	CSVDTGWGSQQYF
19	TRBD2	-	TRBV5-5	TRBJ2-3	TGTGCCAGCAGAGGGGGGGCGGCGGGAGGCCGAGCTAGCACAGATACGCAGTATTTT	CASRGGAAGGRASTDTQYF
15	TRBD1	-	TRBV9	TRBJ2-2	TGTGCCAGCACCACAGGGGCTGGGGGCACCGGGGAGCTGTTTTTT	CASTTGAGGTGELFF
15	TRBD1	once	TRBV9	TRBJ1-1	TGTGCCAGCAGCGTAGGGGGGACAGGGGGTACTGAAGCTTTCTTT	CASSVGGTGGTEAFF
17	TRBD2	-	TRBV13	TRBJ2-1	TGTGCCAGCAGCTTAGGTACTAGCGGGAGGTCTTACAATGAGCAGTTCTTC	CASSLGTSGRSYNEQFF
15	TRBD1	-	TRBV2	TRBJ1-2	TGTGCCAGCACATCGGGACAGGGGGCGAGGTATGGCTACACCTTC	CASTSGQGARYGYTF
16	TRBD1	-	TRBV7-2	TRBJ1-5	TGTGCCAGCAGCCCTAACAGGGGGCTCCCGAATCAGCCCCAGCATTTT	CASSPNRGLPNQPQHF
19	TRBD2	few	TRBV19	TRBJ2-1	TGTGCCAGTAGTATCCAAAACCAACTCACTAGCGGGAGATACAATGAGCAGTTCTTC	CASSIQNQLTSGRYNEQFF
15	TRBD1	few	TRBV7-6	TRBJ2-2	TGTGCCAGCAGCCCGGACAGGGCGAACACCGGGGAGCTGTTTTTT	CASSPDRANTGELFF
16	TRBD2	-	TRBV4-3	TRBJ2-1	TGCGCCAGCAGCCCGCGGACTAGCGGGAGTTACAATGAGCAGTTCTTC	CASSPRTSGSYNEQFF
14	TRBD2	-	TRBV19	TRBJ2-3	TGTGCCAGTAGTACCGGGAGGCTCACAGATACGCAGTATTTT	CASSTGRLTDTQYF
13	-	once	TRBV30	TRBJ1-3	TGTGCCTGGAACAGCCACTCTGGAAACACCATATATTTT	CAWNSHSGNTIYF
13	-	-	TRBV30	TRBJ1-1	TGTGCCTGGAGTTCCCCGGGGGGCACTGAAGCTTTCTTT	CAWSSPGGTEAFF
17	TRBD2	-	TRBV24-1	TRBJ2-1	TGTGCCACCAGTGATTTGCCCGCTAGCGGGAGGCTCGATGAGCAGTTCTTC	CATSDLPASGRLDEQFF
13	-	-	TRBV5-1	TRBJ1-2	TGCGCCAGCAGCTTGAGAGTCAACTATGGCTACACCTTC	CASSLRVNYGYTF